One and the same sample provided the 31 T cell receptor beta chains below, sequenced in a study of blood T cell repertoires in COVID-19 (dated by TCRdb to 2019 to 2021). Library preparation used the immunoSEQ multiplex PCR assay. TCRdb obtained this table from immuneACCESS and retained in-frame rearrangements with V and J assigned. These tables miss some clones; where compared with another copy, unresolved V genes account for less than half of the shortfall, and the remainder is unexplained. The sample data list roughly 250,000 clones, and 75% to 95% of these were observed just once. The ten most abundant clones make up 1.5% to 2% of the sample. The sequenced material came from PBMCs or T cells enriched from blood (not recorded which). These receptors were taken from a woman under 30 who had recovered from COVID-19.

This rearrangement joins TRBV19 to TRBJ1-2; 7 nucleotides align to TRBD1. The CDR3 spans 13 residues. Trimming at V came to 8 bases and at J to 4 bases, leaving 7 bases not matched to a gene. CDR1 is LNHDA, CDR2 SQIVND, per germline (reference sequence). The CDR3 protein is CASDREGFYGYTF. In DNA form, the CDR3 reads TGTGCCAGTGACAGGGAAGGATTCTATGGCTACACCTTC.

This chain joins TRBV7-2 and TRBJ1-1; tentatively, D is TRBD1 (5 bases). Germline V lookup: CDR1 SGHTA, CDR2 FQGNSA. Trimming pared 2 bases from V and 4 bases from J, leaving 8 bases between. This CDR3 has 13 amino acids. DNA for the CDR3: TGTGCCAGCAGCTTATTCGGGGGCACTGAAGCTTTCTTT. Protein: CASSLFGGTEAFF.

The rearrangement links TRBV6-5 to TRBJ1-1; a possible D gene is TRBD1 (5 bases). The V gene lost 10 bases and the J gene lost 5 bases, with 17 bases spanning the gap. Germline-derived CDR1 and CDR2 are MNHEY and SVGAGI. There are 13 residues in the CDR3. The CDR3 DNA is TGTGCCACCCTGAGGAGGCGGGGGACTGAAGCTTTCTTT. Amino acid sequence: CATLRRRGTEAFF.

The genes are TRBV9 and TRBJ2-2, with D unresolved. Per germline, CDR1 SGDLS and CDR2 YYNGEE. Trimming took 4 bases from V and 5 from J, leaving 9 bases between them. CDR3 length equals 13 residues. The DNA of the CDR3 is TGTGCCAGCAGCAGAGACTCTACCGGGGAGCTGTTTTTT. Encoded protein: CASSRDSTGELFF.

This clone was seen only a few times. The rearrangement links TRBV28 to TRBJ2-1, with TRBD2 matching 8 bases. The ends lost 6 bases at V and 9 bases at J; junction bases unmatched: 22. There are 18 residues in the CDR3. Germline values: CDR1 MDHEN, CDR2 SYDVKM. As DNA, the CDR3 is TGTGCCAGCAGCCTCCTTAGAGGGACGGGAGGGTCGTGGAGTGAGCAGTTCTTC. This gives the protein CASSLLRGTGGSWSEQFF. The entire variable domain, with the rest obtained from reference TRBV28 and TRBJ2-1, is as follows: DVKVTQSSRYLVKRTGEKVFLECVQDMDHENMFWYRQDPGLGLRLIYFSYDVKMKEKGDIPEGYSVSREKKERFSLILESASTNQTSMYLCASSLLRGTGGSWSEQFFGPGTRLTVL.

This clone was seen ten or more times. The chain has TRBV6-4 and TRBJ2-3; possibly TRBD2 for D (6 bases). V shed 4 bases and J shed 0 bases, with 11 bases lying between them. The germline CDR1 and CDR2 sequences are MRHNA and SNTAGT. This CDR3 comprises 15 residues. The CDR3 coding sequence is TGTGCCAGCAGTGTCGTTAGCGGTAGCACAGATACGCAGTATTTT. It is translated as CASSVVSGSTDTQYF.

CDR3 protein: CAIISGDRTEAFF. In DNA, the CDR3 is TGTGCCATCATTTCAGGGGACCGGACTGAAGCTTTCTTT. V and J are TRBV10-3 and TRBJ1-1; weak D call: TRBD1 (6 bases). Germline V CDR1 and CDR2: ENHRY, SYGVKD. Trimming took 7 bases from V and 5 from J, leaving 14 bases between them. This CDR3 is 13 amino acids long.

This clone was seen more than once but under ten times. This chain uses TRBV27 with TRBJ1-1; D not resolved. Trimming shortened V by 0 bases and J by 0 bases, and 8 bases separated the two germline ends. Germline CDR1 is MNHEY and CDR2 is SMNVEV (reference sequence). The CDR3 is 15 residues long. The CDR3 DNA reads as TGTGCCAGCAGTTTATCCGCAGGCCTGAACACTGAAGCTTTCTTT. This encodes CASSLSAGLNTEAFF.

This chain links TRBV7-9 with TRBJ2-1; tentative D call: TRBD2 (5 bases). Per the germline V gene, CDR1 is SEHNR and CDR2 is FQNEAQ (reference sequence). The V end was cut by 5 bases, the J end by 4 bases, with 15 bases between. This CDR3 has 15 amino acids. In DNA form, the CDR3 reads TGTGCCAGCAGCCCCTTGGGCACGGGGTACAATGAGCAGTTCTTC. It specifies CASSPLGTGYNEQFF. Variable domain in full (rest from reference TRBV7-9 and TRBJ2-1): DTGVSQNPRHKITKRGQNVTFRCDPISEHNRLYWYRQTLGQGPEFLTYFQNEAQLEKSRLLSDRFSAERPKGSFSTLEIQRTEQGDSAMYLCASSPLGTGYNEQFFGPGTRLTVL.

This chain links TRBV6-5 with TRBJ1-1; possible D gene TRBD1, 5 bases. The ends were cut back, 6 bases at V and 12 bases at J, with 20 bases in the middle. CDR3 size: 13 residues. Per germline, CDR1 MNHEY and CDR2 SVGAGI. The CDR3 here is CASRNPGSGLTFF. In nucleotides, the CDR3 is TGTGCCAGCAGGAACCCAGGGTCCGGCCTAACTTTCTTT.

The rearrangement uses TRBV7-8 and TRBJ2-2; TRBD2 aligns across 13 bases. Germline V gene sequence: CDR1 SGHVS, CDR2 FQNEAQ. The ends lost 5 bases at V and 6 bases at J; junction bases unmatched: 6. The CDR3 runs to 16 residues. This chain's CDR3 is CASSPWTSGSPGELFF. DNA for the CDR3: TGTGCCAGCAGCCCTTGGACTAGCGGGAGCCCCGGGGAGCTGTTTTTT.

The chain has TRBV2 and TRBJ1-2, with TRBD1 matching 7 bases. The CDR3 is 14 amino acids. In germline, CDR1 is SNHLY, CDR2 FYNNEI. The ends lost 4 bases at V and 0 bases at J; junction bases unmatched: 2. DNA of the CDR3: TGTGCCAGCAGTGCTGGACAGGCTAACTATGGCTACACCTTC. Amino acids: CASSAGQANYGYTF.

This chain links TRBV5-4 with TRBJ2-5; D might be TRBD2 (5 bases). V was clipped by 1 base and J by 1 base, with 11 bases between them. CDR1 is SGHNT and CDR2 is YYREEE in the germline V gene (reference sequence). This CDR3 spans 15 amino acids. In DNA, the CDR3 is TGTGCCAGCAGCTTGTCGAGCGGCGCCCAAGAGACCCAGTACTTC. It encodes CASSLSSGAQETQYF.

The chain is built from TRBV19 and TRBJ1-5, with TRBD1 matching 7 bases. Unmatched junction bases numbered 9, after V lost 4 bases and J lost 6 bases. CDR3 length: 15 amino acids. Germline CDR1 reads LNHDA; CDR2 reads SQIVND (reference sequence). The chain's CDR3 is CASSTGPGGIQPQHF. In DNA form, the CDR3 reads TGTGCCAGTAGTACAGGACCAGGGGGAATTCAGCCCCAGCATTTT.

This clone was observed once. The V call is TRBV28, the J call TRBJ1-2; D unresolved. The CDR3 spans 13 residues. Germline-derived CDR1 and CDR2 are MDHEN and SYDVKM. V was clipped by 3 bases and J by 8 bases, with 13 bases between them. CDR3 sequence reads: CASSLGGSDGYTF. The CDR3 DNA is TGTGCCAGCAGTTTGGGAGGGTCGGACGGCTACACCTTC.

This chain links TRBV5-1 with TRBJ2-3; the match to TRBD2 covers 8 bases. Germline V gives CDR1 SGHRS, CDR2 YFSETQ. The trim removed 4 bases at V and 0 bases at J, leaving 7 bases unmatched. The CDR3 contains 16 residues. As DNA, the CDR3 is TGCGCCAGCAGCCAAACTAGCGGAACTAGCACAGATACGCAGTATTTT. It codes for CASSQTSGTSTDTQYF.

The chain carries TRBV24-1 and TRBJ2-3; perhaps TRBD2 as D (6 bases). The CDR3 totals 14 residues. The germline CDR1 and CDR2 sequences are KGHDR and SFDVKD. V was shortened by 1 base and J by 3 bases, with 7 bases between the two germline ends. CDR3 DNA sequence: TGTGCCACCAGTGATTTTGGGGGGACAGATACGCAGTATTTT. This encodes CATSDFGGTDTQYF.

This clone was detected only once. The chain recombines TRBV2 with TRBJ2-1; D not resolved. Trimming cost V 8 bases and J 3 bases, with 8 bases left between them. In germline, CDR1 is SNHLY, CDR2 FYNNEI. There are 12 residues in the CDR3. The CDR3 is CASGPGYNEQFF. CDR3 nucleotides: TGTGCCAGCGGTCCAGGCTACAATGAGCAGTTCTTC.

This clone was seen a single time. This sequence joins TRBV27 and TRBJ1-5, with unresolved D. The CDR3 has 12 residues. Germline CDR1 is MNHEY and CDR2 is SMNVEV (reference sequence). The V gene lost 8 bases and the J gene lost 4 bases, with 9 bases spanning the gap. The chain's CDR3 is CASGRSNQPQHF. Here the CDR3 DNA reads TGTGCCAGCGGCCGTTCAAATCAGCCCCAGCATTTT.

In nucleotides, the CDR3 is TGTGCCAGCAGTACAACAGGGTATAGCAATCAGCCCCAGCATTTT. Protein product: CASSTTGYSNQPQHF. The gene calls are TRBV28 and TRBJ1-5; D is perhaps TRBD1 (6 bases). The CDR3 is made up of 15 amino acids. V lost 5 bases and J lost 0, with 11 bases in between. CDR1 is MDHEN and CDR2 is SYDVKM in the germline V gene.

The chain combines TRBV12-3 or TRBV12-4 with TRBJ1-2, with TRBD1 as a possible D gene (5 bases). Trimming pared 3 bases from V and 10 bases from J, leaving 9 bases between. The CDR3 spans 11 residues. Here the CDR3 DNA reads TGTGCCAGCAGTTTTCTAGGGGACTACACCTTC. This gives the protein CASSFLGDYTF.

The chain carries TRBV28 and TRBJ2-3, with 7 bases aligning to TRBD2. The CDR3 contains 13 residues. From germline, CDR1 is MDHEN and CDR2 SYDVKM. V was pared by 6 bases and J by 4 bases, with 4 bases of the junction left unmatched. CDR3 protein: CASSGGSADTQYF. As DNA, the CDR3 is TGTGCCAGCAGCGGCGGGAGTGCAGATACGCAGTATTTT.

The chain recombines TRBV4-1 with TRBJ1-5, with 9 bases that match TRBD1. CDR3 length: 15 amino acids. CDR1 is MGHRA, CDR2 YSYEKL, per germline. The V gene end was trimmed by 3 bases and the J gene end by 7 bases; junction bases not matched to a gene: 7. CDR3 in DNA: TGCGCCAGCAGCCATGGACAGGGGAAAGGACAGCCCCAGCATTTT. Amino acid sequence: CASSHGQGKGQPQHF.

The V gene is TRBV5-4, the J gene TRBJ1-1; 7 bases match TRBD1. Germline V CDR1 and CDR2: SGHNT, YYREEE (reference sequence). Losses at the gene ends were 6 bases for V and 0 bases for J; bases not matched to a gene: 5. The CDR3 has 14 residues. CDR3 nucleotide sequence: TGTGCCAGCACCAATACAGGGGTGAACACTGAAGCTTTCTTT. Translating gives CASTNTGVNTEAFF.

The rearrangement links TRBV27 to TRBJ2-7; TRBD2 aligns across 10 bases. The CDR3 totals 16 residues. Germline lookup yields CDR1 MNHEY and CDR2 SMNVEV (reference sequence). With 4 bases clipped from V and 6 bases from J, the junction kept 12 bases outside the gene matches. CDR3 sequence (DNA): TGTGCCAGCAGTTCTGGACTAGCGGTCTCTAGGCCCGAGCAGTACTTC. Amino acid sequence: CASSSGLAVSRPEQYF.

This chain links TRBV4-1 with TRBJ1-1; tentatively, D is TRBD1 (6 bases). Germline lookup yields CDR1 MGHRA and CDR2 YSYEKL. The CDR3 covers 13 residues. V lost 4 bases and J 7 bases, leaving 13 bases between the germline ends. The CDR3 protein is CASSPNQGIEAFF. The CDR3 DNA is TGCGCCAGCAGCCCTAACCAGGGGATTGAAGCTTTCTTT.

J is TRBJ2-3 and V is TRBV19; 10 bases agree with TRBD1. The CDR3 is made up of 17 amino acids. Germline values: CDR1 LNHDA, CDR2 SQIVND (reference sequence). V gave up 5 bases and J gave up 6 bases; unmatched junction bases: 14. The CDR3 DNA is TGTGCCAGTAGTCCGCGGGACAGGGGAAGGGGAGTCGATACGCAGTATTTT. Residues: CASSPRDRGRGVDTQYF.

This chain uses TRBV11-2 with TRBJ1-1; D might be TRBD1 (6 bases). Germline assignment: CDR1 SGHAT and CDR2 FQNNGV. Trimming removed 4 bases at V and 5 bases at J, with 11 bases between. The CDR3 has 13 amino acids. CDR3 amino acids: CASSSQGGTEAFF. CDR3 bases: TGTGCCAGCAGCTCACAGGGCGGGACTGAAGCTTTCTTT.

CDR3 bases: TGTGCCAGGGGACAGGGGGCCAACTATGGCTACACCTTC. Protein: CARGQGANYGYTF. The chain combines TRBV2 with TRBJ1-2; 12 nucleotides agree with TRBD1. CDR1 and CDR2 (germline): SNHLY, FYNNEI. J was trimmed by 2 bases and V by 9 bases; bases with no gene match: 1. This CDR3 has 13 residues.

The chain is built from TRBV3-1 (or the pseudogene TRBV3-2) and TRBJ1-4; no reliable D call. The CDR3 runs 13 residues. The germline V gene has CDR1 LGHDT and CDR2 YNNKEL (reference sequence). V was shortened by 3 bases and J by 7 bases, with 9 bases between the two germline ends. The CDR3: CASSQVEGEKLFF. The CDR3 DNA reads as TGTGCCAGCAGCCAGGTAGAGGGTGAAAAACTGTTTTTT.

The chain has TRBV2 and TRBJ2-7; 11 bases match TRBD1. The CDR3 extends over 19 amino acids. The trim removed 8 bases at V and 4 bases at J, leaving 22 bases unmatched. The germline V gene has CDR1 SNHLY and CDR2 FYNNEI. CDR3 region: CASRGEGQGAPGEGYEQYF. For the CDR3, the DNA is TGTGCCAGCCGAGGGGAAGGACAGGGGGCGCCGGGAGAGGGTTACGAGCAGTACTTC.